The 26 T cell receptor beta chains listed next were all sequenced from one sample in a study of T cell repertoires in ileal Crohn's disease. Sequencing used immunoSEQ multiplex PCR; TCRdb keeps in-frame clones, though not all of them. This sample has roughly 31,000 clones; about 82% occur once, and the top ten carry 15% to 20%. The sequenced material came from ileal tissue. The source of these receptors is an adult with Crohn's disease.

The chain is built from TRBV4-2 and TRBJ2-5, with TRBD2 as a possible D gene (7 bases). This CDR3 spans 18 amino acids. Germline V lookup: CDR1 LGHNA, CDR2 YNFKEQ. V was clipped by 0 bases and J by 7 bases, with 24 bases between them. This CDR3 is CASSQDWVRGASGGTQYF. The DNA of the CDR3 is TGTGCCAGCAGCCAAGATTGGGTCCGGGGGGCGAGCGGAGGGACCCAGTACTTC.

This chain joins TRBV15 and TRBJ2-7; D is possibly TRBD2 (7 bases). Trimming cost V 0 bases and J 2 bases, with 14 bases left between them. Germline loops: CDR1 LNHNV, CDR2 YYDKDF (reference sequence). The CDR3 sequence is 16 residues long. The CDR3 loop reads CATSRDIGGGPYEQYF. In DNA form, the CDR3 reads TGTGCCACCAGCAGAGATATAGGGGGAGGGCCCTACGAGCAGTACTTC.

This CDR3 reads CASSSLGTSAGELFF. The CDR3 DNA reads as TGTGCCAGCTCATCGCTCGGGACTAGCGCCGGGGAGCTGTTTTTT. This chain links TRBV18 with TRBJ2-2, with 10 bases lining up with TRBD2. J lost 6 bases, V lost 5 bases, and 6 bases had no gene match. Germline-derived CDR1 and CDR2 are KGHSH and LQKENI. The CDR3 extends over 15 amino acids.

This chain uses TRBV9 with TRBJ1-4; a weak D match, TRBD1 (5 bases). CDR1 and CDR2 (germline): SGDLS, YYNGEE. Deletions cut 7 bases from V and 0 bases from J, with 10 bases between. This CDR3 is 14 amino acids long. Here the CDR3 reads CASGAWATNEKLFF. Written as DNA, the CDR3 is TGTGCCAGCGGGGCCTGGGCAACTAATGAAAAACTGTTTTTT.

The chain links TRBV4-1 to TRBJ2-7; the match to TRBD2 covers 8 bases. This CDR3 comprises 16 residues. Germline loops: CDR1 MGHRA, CDR2 YSYEKL. V was clipped by 1 base and J by 1 base; unmatched bases: 6. CDR3 in DNA: TGCGCCAGCAGCCAAGTTCGTGCGGGGGGATCCTACGAGCAGTACTTC. Its protein is CASSQVRAGGSYEQYF.

The V and J genes are TRBV7-2 and TRBJ2-7; 9 nucleotides match TRBD1. The germline V gene has CDR1 SGHTA and CDR2 FQGNSA. The CDR3 runs 14 residues. With 4 bases clipped from V and 2 bases from J, the junction kept 3 bases outside the gene matches. The CDR3 protein is CASSYWTGAYEQYF. The CDR3 nucleotides read TGTGCCAGCAGCTACTGGACAGGGGCCTACGAGCAGTACTTC.

The chain carries TRBV10-3 and TRBJ2-1; 9 nucleotides line up with TRBD2. V lost 4 bases, J lost 8 bases, and 12 bases stayed unmatched. This CDR3 region has 16 residues. CDR1 is ENHRY and CDR2 is SYGVKD in the germline V gene. As DNA, the CDR3 is TGTGCCATCAGTGCGGCTAGCGGGGTCGGTCGCGATGAGCAGTTCTTC. This gives the protein CAISAASGVGRDEQFF.

Only a few counts were recorded for this clone. V usage is TRBV30 and J usage is TRBJ2-2, with D hard to call. This CDR3 is 11 amino acids long. Per the germline V gene, CDR1 is GTSNPN and CDR2 is SVGIG (reference sequence). V lost 2 bases, J lost 6 bases, and 4 bases lay in between. In DNA form, the CDR3 reads TGTGCCTGGAGTTCCTCCGGGGAGCTGTTTTTT. Its protein is CAWSSSGELFF.

The chain is built from TRBV6-5 and TRBJ1-1, with 10 bases identical to TRBD1. Looked up from germline, CDR1 is MNHEY and CDR2 is SVGAGI. CDR3 length equals 13 residues. J gave up 9 bases and V 6 bases, and 7 bases lay outside the gene matches. Here the CDR3 reads CASSFDRGLKAFF. The CDR3 DNA is TGTGCCAGCAGCTTCGACAGGGGGCTAAAAGCTTTCTTT.

This clone was picked up one time. The chain has TRBV2 and TRBJ1-2, with D perhaps matching TRBD1 (5 bases). The CDR3 covers 13 residues. Looked up from germline, CDR1 is SNHLY and CDR2 is FYNNEI. CDR3 bases: TGTGCTGGGGGGGGGAGGCGTCGGGATGGCTACACCTTC. This translates into CAGGGRRRDGYTF.

This clone turned up a few times. This chain uses TRBV5-8 with TRBJ1-1; weak D call: TRBD1 (5 bases). The CDR3 contains 16 residues. Trimming shortened V by 6 bases and J by 4 bases, and 22 bases separated the two germline ends. The V gene's germline CDR1 is SGHTS and CDR2 YDEGEE. The CDR3 here is CASNRRGHGLSTEAFF. The DNA for the CDR3 is TGTGCCAGCAACAGGCGGGGCCACGGTCTTAGCACTGAAGCTTTCTTT. Full variable domain (outside the CDR3, taken from reference TRBV5-8 and TRBJ1-1): EAGVTQSPTHLIKTRGQQATLRCSPISGHTSVYWYQQALGLGLQFLLWYDEGEERNRGNFPPRFSGRQFPNYSSELNVNALELEDSALYLCASNRRGHGLSTEAFFGQGTRLTVV.

This chain connects TRBV7-3 to TRBJ1-1; possible D gene TRBD1, 5 bases. Between the trimmed V and J ends, which lost 0 bases and 1 base, there was a span of 9 bases. The V gene's germline CDR1 is SGHTA and CDR2 FQGTGA. This CDR3 region has 15 residues. This CDR3 is CASSLTGGTNTEAFF. DNA of the CDR3: TGTGCCAGCAGCTTAACGGGGGGAACGAACACTGAAGCTTTCTTT.

The chain joins TRBV19 to TRBJ2-6; no definite D call. Trimming removed 3 bases at V and 3 bases at J, with 6 bases between. CDR1 LNHDA and CDR2 SQIVND come from the germline V gene (reference sequence). The CDR3 is 14 amino acids. DNA for the CDR3: TGTGCCAGTAGTATTAGACTTGGGGCCAACGTCCTGACTTTC. This translates into CASSIRLGANVLTF.

This clone came up once. V gene TRBV5-4 combines with J gene TRBJ2-3; D might be TRBD1 (6 bases). The CDR3 has 15 residues. CDR1 is SGHNT and CDR2 is YYREEE in the germline V gene (reference sequence). V was trimmed by 4 bases and J by 0 bases, leaving 12 bases between them. The DNA of the CDR3 is TGTGCCAGCAGCGCCCGGACAGCCAGCACAGATACGCAGTATTTT. It is translated as CASSARTASTDTQYF. Based on the CDR3 plus reference TRBV5-4 and TRBJ2-3, the full variable domain is ETGVTQSPTHLIKTRGQQVTLRCSSQSGHNTVSWYQQALGQGPQFIFQYYREEENGRGNFPPRFSGLQFPNYSSELNVNALELDDSALYLCASSARTASTDTQYFGPGTRLTVL.

This rearrangement joins TRBV25-1 to TRBJ1-3; D is unresolved. The length of the CDR3 is 16 residues. Trimming left V 1 base short and J 7 bases short, with 17 bases between. Per germline, CDR1 MGHDK and CDR2 SYGVNS. This chain's CDR3 is CASSESRLAMGNTIYF. The CDR3 bases are TGTGCCAGCAGTGAATCAAGGCTAGCGATGGGGAACACCATATATTTT.

In this sample, this clone turned up a few times. This sequence joins TRBV7-2 and TRBJ2-7; 10 bases match TRBD2. The CDR3 extends over 15 amino acids. CDR1 is SGHTA, CDR2 FQGNSA, per germline. The junction had 8 bases not matched to a gene; V was cut back by 5 bases and J by 4 bases. The chain's CDR3 is CASSRRSGLAYEQYF. The CDR3 nucleotides are TGTGCCAGCAGCCGACGGTCGGGACTAGCGTACGAGCAGTACTTC.

This chain joins TRBV5-4 and TRBJ2-2; 13 nucleotides agree with TRBD2. V dropped 5 bases and J dropped 0; count of bases not matched to a gene: 4. CDR1 and CDR2 (germline): SGHNT, YYREEE (reference sequence). The CDR3 runs 17 residues. The CDR3 coding sequence is TGTGCCAGCAGACGGACTAGCGGGGGACCGAACACCGGGGAGCTGTTTTTT. Its translation is CASRRTSGGPNTGELFF.

The genes are TRBV9 and TRBJ2-1; tentative D call: TRBD1 (7 bases). Trimming left V 6 bases short and J 4 bases short, with 14 bases between. The germline CDR1 and CDR2 sequences are SGDLS and YYNGEE. The CDR3 is 14 amino acids. The chain's CDR3 is CASNQGGEYNEQFF. The CDR3 DNA sequence: TGTGCCAGCAATCAGGGGGGCGAGTACAATGAGCAGTTCTTC.

This clone was seen only once. This rearrangement joins TRBV5-6 to TRBJ1-1; TRBD1 is a possible D gene (6 bases). The CDR3 consists of 16 residues. CDR1 is SGHDT, CDR2 YYEEEE, per germline. Trimming stripped 5 bases from V and 0 bases from J, with 17 bases between. The CDR3 DNA is TGTGCCAGCAGGCTGGGGGCAGGGATTATGAACACTGAAGCTTTCTTT. It encodes CASRLGAGIMNTEAFF.

The chain recombines TRBV19 with TRBJ1-2, with D maybe TRBD1 (5 bases). The CDR3 extends over 13 amino acids. V was clipped by 3 bases and J by 5 bases, with 10 bases between them. Germline V lookup: CDR1 LNHDA, CDR2 SQIVND (reference sequence). The CDR3 here is CASSIDSAYGYTF. CDR3 coding DNA: TGTGCCAGTAGTATTGACAGTGCTTATGGCTACACCTTC.

The rearrangement uses TRBV9 and TRBJ2-2; the match to TRBD2 covers 8 bases. The trim removed 2 bases at V and 3 bases at J, leaving 6 bases unmatched. This CDR3 region has 16 residues. Germline CDR1 reads SGDLS; CDR2 reads YYNGEE. For the CDR3, the DNA is TGTGCCAGCAGCGTTAGCAGCGGGGGATACACCGGGGAGCTGTTTTTT. This encodes CASSVSSGGYTGELFF.

In this sample, this clone turned up a few times. The chain is built from TRBV30 and TRBJ2-5; D not certain. This CDR3 has 12 amino acids. V was clipped by 4 bases and J by 2 bases, with 8 bases between them. The germline V gene encodes CDR1 GTSNPN and CDR2 SVGIG (reference sequence). CDR3 loop: CAWTSLQETQYF. CDR3 coding DNA: TGTGCCTGGACGAGCTTACAAGAGACCCAGTACTTC.

This chain connects TRBV7-3 to TRBJ2-2; D ambiguous. Per the germline V gene, CDR1 is SGHTA and CDR2 is FQGTGA. Between the trimmed V and J ends, which lost 0 bases and 4 bases, there was a span of 3 bases. There are 13 residues in the CDR3. CDR3 nucleotides: TGTGCCAGCAGCTTAACCCTCACCGGGGAGCTGTTTTTT. Amino acid sequence: CASSLTLTGELFF.

This chain connects TRBV10-3 to TRBJ2-5; 9 bases match TRBD2. CDR1 and CDR2 from the germline V gene are ENHRY and SYGVKD. Trimming at V came to 4 bases and at J to 4 bases, leaving 4 bases not matched to a gene. The CDR3 spans 14 residues. This chain's CDR3 is CAISVAGGPETQYF. The CDR3 DNA reads TGTGCCATCAGTGTTGCGGGAGGGCCAGAGACCCAGTACTTC.

The V call is TRBV30, the J call TRBJ1-1, with 7 bases that match TRBD1. There are 12 residues in the CDR3. Germline values: CDR1 GTSNPN, CDR2 SVGIG (reference sequence). V was clipped by 7 bases and J by 1 base; unmatched bases: 3. The CDR3 region has the DNA TGTGCCTATAGACAGGGGAACACTGAAGCTTTCTTT. Its protein product is CAYRQGNTEAFF.

This clone was recorded a few times. The chain joins TRBV6-5 to TRBJ1-5; the D is unclear. CDR1 is MNHEY, CDR2 SVGAGI, per germline. Deletions cut 4 bases from V and 7 bases from J, with 8 bases between. The CDR3 is made up of 12 amino acids. CDR3 DNA: TGTGCCAGCAGTTCCCCCGGGCAGCCCCAGCATTTT. Its protein product is CASSSPGQPQHF.